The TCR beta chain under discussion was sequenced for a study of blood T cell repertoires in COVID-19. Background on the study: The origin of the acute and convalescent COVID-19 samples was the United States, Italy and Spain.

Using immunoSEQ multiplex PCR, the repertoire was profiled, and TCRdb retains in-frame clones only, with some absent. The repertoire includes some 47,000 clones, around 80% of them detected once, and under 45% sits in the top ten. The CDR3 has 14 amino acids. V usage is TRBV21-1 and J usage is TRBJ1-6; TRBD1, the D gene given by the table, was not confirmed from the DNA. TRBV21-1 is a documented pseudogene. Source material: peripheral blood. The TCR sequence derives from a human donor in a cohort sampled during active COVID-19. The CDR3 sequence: CASSKGQGDSPLHF. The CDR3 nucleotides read TGTGCCAGCAGCAAGGGACAGGGAGATTCACCCCTCCACTTT.